A single sample gave rise to the 32 T cell receptor beta chains below, sequenced in a study of T-cell reconstitution after alpha-beta-depleted transplantation in children. The TCRbeta library incorporated unique molecular identifiers. Using its own MiXCR run on the PCR reads, TCRdb lists one record per CDR3 protein. Among roughly 120,000 distinct CDR3 sequences, 20% to 25% were seen once, and the ten largest hold roughly a tenth. Specimen: PBMCs, mostly from graft donor cells, collected 180 days after TCRalphabeta/CD19-depleted stem cell transplant. These receptors all come from a male patient between 2 and 15 years old who had a stem cell transplant for chronic granulomatous disease, so the T cells may come from the graft donor.

This clonotype was recorded at least ten times. V and J are TRBV4-1 and TRBJ2-1; D perhaps matches TRBD1 (6 bases). Germline values: CDR1 MGHRA, CDR2 YSYEKL. The V gene lost 1 base and the J gene lost 4 bases, with 17 bases spanning the gap. This CDR3 contains 17 residues. The CDR3 coding sequence is TGCGCCAGCAGCCAAGTAGATACAGGGATGTGGTACAATGAGCAGTTCTTC. Residues: CASSQVDTGMWYNEQFF.

The V gene is TRBV27, the J gene TRBJ1-2; D gene uncertain. CDR3 size: 13 residues. V was cut by 2 bases and J by 8 bases, with 12 bases left in between. Germline V gene data show CDR1 as MNHEY and CDR2 as SMNVEV (reference sequence). The CDR3 is CASSLGHAGGYTF. CDR3 coding DNA: TGTGCCAGCAGTTTAGGGCACGCCGGGGGCTACACCTTC.

The CDR3 DNA follows: TGTGCCAGCAGCTTGGGGACTAGCGGGGGGCAGACCCAGTACTTC. The encoded protein is CASSLGTSGGQTQYF. This sequence joins TRBV7-2 and TRBJ2-5, with 15 bases that match TRBD2. This CDR3 has 15 residues. The J segment lost 6 bases and the V segment lost 3 bases, leaving 2 bases of the junction unmatched. The germline CDR1 and CDR2 sequences are SGHTA and FQGNSA.

This rearrangement joins TRBV2 to TRBJ2-4; 12 bases are a match to TRBD2. Germline values: CDR1 SNHLY, CDR2 FYNNEI. This CDR3 has 15 residues. V gave up 8 bases and J gave up 4 bases; unmatched junction bases: 6. CDR3 sequence (DNA): TGTGCCAGCGGAACCGGGACTAGCGGGAAAAACATTCAGTACTTC. This sequence encodes CASGTGTSGKNIQYF.

This clonotype was found many times. The chain is built from TRBV5-4 and TRBJ2-5; D uncertain. V was clipped by 5 bases and J by 5 bases, with 10 bases between them. The CDR3 covers 12 residues. Germline V CDR1 and CDR2: SGHNT, YYREEE (reference sequence). This chain's CDR3 is CASSLARETQYF. The CDR3 DNA sequence: TGTGCCAGCAGTTTAGCACGGGAGACCCAGTACTTC.

The rearrangement links TRBV11-2 to TRBJ2-1; 7 bases are shared with TRBD2. This CDR3 is built from 16 residues. Germline lookup yields CDR1 SGHAT and CDR2 FQNNGV. V dropped 3 bases and J dropped 5; count of bases not matched to a gene: 10. This CDR3 reads CASSFWAGVSHNEQFF. The DNA for the CDR3 is TGTGCCAGCAGCTTTTGGGCGGGAGTATCCCACAATGAGCAGTTCTTC.

This clonotype was counted ten times or more. J is TRBJ1-6 and V is TRBV12-3 or TRBV12-4; D remains unclear. The CDR3 consists of 12 residues. Trimming left V 3 bases short and J 8 bases short, with 5 bases between. In DNA, the CDR3 is TGTGCCAGCAGTTTGGCCTATTCACCCCTCCACTTT. Protein sequence: CASSLAYSPLHF.

J is TRBJ1-2 and V is TRBV12-3 or TRBV12-4; D is ambiguous. The V gene lost 6 bases and the J gene lost 0 bases, with 11 bases spanning the gap. CDR3 length: 14 residues. The CDR3 reads CASSSVETNYGYTF. The CDR3 coding sequence is TGTGCCAGCAGCTCAGTCGAGACTAACTATGGCTACACCTTC.

This clonotype was counted between two and nine times. In DNA form, the CDR3 reads TGCAGTGCTAGTCTGGCAGATACGCAGTATTTT. It is translated as CSASLADTQYF. The gene calls are TRBV20-1 and TRBJ2-3; no firm D call. V gave up 3 bases and J gave up 4 bases, with 5 bases separating them. This CDR3 has 11 residues. Germline CDR1 reads DFQATT; CDR2 reads SNEGSKA (reference sequence).

The V gene is TRBV28, the J gene TRBJ2-4; D is unresolved. CDR3 size: 16 residues. Looked up from germline, CDR1 is MDHEN and CDR2 is SYDVKM. Trimming removed 1 base at V and 2 bases at J, with 12 bases between. The CDR3 DNA sequence: TGTGCCAGCAGTTTATTGCCCCAAGAGCCCAAAAACATTCAGTACTTC. It is translated as CASSLLPQEPKNIQYF.

The chain links TRBV3-1 to TRBJ2-2; 13 nucleotides agree with TRBD2. CDR1 LGHDT and CDR2 YNNKEL come from the germline V gene (reference sequence). This CDR3 has 17 residues. The J segment lost 1 base and the V segment lost 11 bases, leaving 10 bases of the junction unmatched. CDR3 sequence: CAFSRGLAGVNTGELFF. The CDR3 DNA reads as TGTGCCTTCAGCCGCGGACTAGCGGGAGTGAACACCGGGGAGCTGTTTTTT.

This clonotype was detected many times. The CDR3 is CASSRTGVEAFF. The CDR3 bases are TGCGCCAGCAGCCGGACAGGGGTTGAAGCTTTCTTT. The chain employs TRBV5-1 and TRBJ1-1, with 9 nucleotides matching TRBD1. This CDR3 spans 12 amino acids. The germline V gene has CDR1 SGHRS and CDR2 YFSETQ. Germline trimming cut 4 bases from V and 7 bases from J; bases unmatched to any gene: 2.

In this sample, this clonotype turned up many times. V and J are TRBV10-3 and TRBJ2-2; 12 nucleotides align to TRBD2. J gave up 0 bases and V 7 bases, and 12 bases lay outside the gene matches. Germline V gene lookup returns CDR1 ENHRY and CDR2 SYGVKD. This CDR3 comprises 19 residues. CDR3 protein: CAITSVRLAGASNTGELFF. In nucleotides, the CDR3 is TGTGCCATCACGTCCGTTCGACTAGCGGGAGCATCGAACACCGGGGAGCTGTTTTTT.

This clonotype was detected only once. A read error may be the cause here, since a much bigger clone is one base away. J is TRBJ2-7 and V is TRBV7-9, with a tentative D call TRBD2 (5 bases). Trimming shortened V by 5 bases and J by 5 bases, and 13 bases separated the two germline ends. Germline CDR1 reads SEHNR; CDR2 reads FQNEAQ (reference sequence). The CDR3 contains 13 residues. The CDR3 reads CASSPYVGDEQYF. CDR3 DNA: TGTGCCAGCAGCCCCTACGTGGGAGACGAGCAGTACTTC.

This clonotype was picked up many times. The V and J genes are TRBV5-1 and TRBJ2-6, with D possibly matching TRBD2 (5 bases). The V gene's germline CDR1 is SGHRS and CDR2 YFSETQ. The CDR3 has 16 amino acids. V dropped 5 bases and J dropped 0 bases, with 12 bases sitting between them. The CDR3 nucleotides are TGCGCCAGCAGTTGGACTGCGAGCTCTGGGGCCAACGTCCTGACTTTC. It yields the protein CASSWTASSGANVLTF. Supplemented by reference TRBV5-1 and TRBJ2-6, the full variable domain reads KAGVTQTPRYLIKTRGQQVTLSCSPISGHRSVSWYQQTPGQGLQFLFEYFSETQRNKGNFPGRFSGRQFSNSRSEMNVSTLELGDSALYLCASSWTASSGANVLTFGAGSRLTVL.

This clonotype was detected a few times. The chain links TRBV28 to TRBJ1-5; no clear D. V was cut by 5 bases and J by 2 bases, with 13 bases left in between. Looked up from germline, CDR1 is MDHEN and CDR2 is SYDVKM. The CDR3 has 15 amino acids. CDR3 residues: CASSRNFGGNQPQHF. The CDR3, as DNA: TGTGCCAGCAGTCGGAACTTCGGGGGCAATCAGCCCCAGCATTTT.

This clonotype was counted between two and nine times. V gene TRBV5-4 combines with J gene TRBJ1-1; D possibly corresponds to TRBD1 (5 bases). V lost 1 base and J 1 base, leaving 8 bases between the germline ends. The CDR3 spans 14 residues. Germline CDR1 reads SGHNT; CDR2 reads YYREEE (reference sequence). The CDR3: CASSLYTGNTEAFF. CDR3 in DNA: TGTGCCAGCAGCTTGTACACAGGGAACACTGAAGCTTTCTTT.

This clonotype was seen repeatedly, ten times or more. The genes are TRBV29-1 and TRBJ2-7, with D maybe TRBD2 (6 bases). The V end lost 8 bases, the J end lost 1 base, and 12 bases lay between the germline ends. Looked up from germline, CDR1 is SQVTM and CDR2 is ANQGSEA. CDR3 length: 12 amino acids. The CDR3 region is CSIGTDSYEQYF. The CDR3, as DNA: TGCAGCATCGGGACTGATTCCTACGAGCAGTACTTC.

A word on this clonotype: The junction departs from germline at one end; a sequencing error may be responsible. This chain connects TRBV5-1 to TRBJ1-2; a possible D gene is TRBD1 (5 bases). This CDR3 region has 15 residues. Germline CDR1 SGHRS, CDR2 YFSETQ. In DNA, the CDR3 is TGCGCCAGCAGCTTGGTGCAGGGAGGGGCCTATGCCTACACCTTC. Protein sequence: CASSLVQGGAYAYTF.

This clonotype has at least ten counts. J is TRBJ2-7 and V is TRBV20-1; TRBD1 aligns across 9 bases. The J segment lost 2 bases and the V segment lost 7 bases, leaving 6 bases of the junction unmatched. This CDR3 comprises 13 residues. Germline loops: CDR1 DFQATT, CDR2 SNEGSKA (reference sequence). CDR3: CSERDRVPYEQYF. The CDR3 coding sequence is TGCAGTGAAAGGGACAGGGTGCCCTACGAGCAGTACTTC.

This clonotype has at least ten counts. J is TRBJ2-5 and V is TRBV20-1; 9 bases map to TRBD2. The CDR3 has 13 residues. V was clipped by 5 bases and J by 2 bases; unmatched bases: 3. Germline V gene lookup returns CDR1 DFQATT and CDR2 SNEGSKA (reference sequence). CDR3: CSALTSGQETQYF. The CDR3 coding sequence is TGCAGTGCTTTGACTAGCGGTCAAGAGACCCAGTACTTC.

The chain uses TRBV7-9 and TRBJ2-3; D ambiguous. Germline V gene data show CDR1 as SEHNR and CDR2 as FQNEAQ (reference sequence). The V and J ends lost 3 bases and 2 bases respectively, with 15 bases between them. The CDR3 consists of 16 residues. CDR3 loop: CASSFGTRPHTDTQYF. The DNA for the CDR3 is TGTGCCAGCAGCTTTGGCACCCGACCCCACACAGATACGCAGTATTTT.

Many counts were recorded for this clonotype. The J gene is TRBJ2-1, the V gene TRBV20-1; TRBD2 aligns across 7 bases. The germline gives CDR1 DFQATT, CDR2 SNEGSKA (reference sequence). CDR3 length: 15 amino acids. The trim removed 0 bases at V and 8 bases at J, leaving 10 bases unmatched. The CDR3 protein is CSARDWRLAFDEQFF. The CDR3 nucleotides are TGCAGTGCTAGAGATTGGAGACTAGCTTTCGATGAGCAGTTCTTC.

This clonotype appeared a few times. This chain joins TRBV20-1 and TRBJ2-7; 9 bases agree with TRBD1. Trimming took 0 bases from V and 2 from J; bases not matched to a gene: 5. CDR1 and CDR2 from the germline V gene are DFQATT and SNEGSKA (reference sequence). The CDR3 extends over 15 amino acids. Here the CDR3 reads CSARDGQGTTYEQYF. Here the CDR3 DNA reads TGCAGTGCTAGAGACGGACAGGGGACTACCTACGAGCAGTACTTC.

This clonotype was counted between two and nine times. Here the CDR3 DNA reads TGCAGTGCTATCCACAGGGATACCGGGGAGCTGTTTTTT. Translating gives CSAIHRDTGELFF. The chain links TRBV20-1 to TRBJ2-2; weak D call: TRBD1 (6 bases). The CDR3 is 13 amino acids. From germline, CDR1 is DFQATT and CDR2 SNEGSKA (reference sequence). Trimming shortened V by 4 bases and J by 5 bases, and 11 bases separated the two germline ends.

This clonotype was seen many times. This chain uses TRBV15 with TRBJ2-7, with a weak D call TRBD2 (6 bases). The V and J ends lost 2 bases and 3 bases respectively, with 20 bases between them. The CDR3 is 17 amino acids. CDR1 is LNHNV and CDR2 is YYDKDF in the germline V gene (reference sequence). Here the CDR3 reads CATSRTLATGDFYEQYF. The CDR3 DNA reads as TGTGCCACCAGCAGAACATTAGCAACGGGAGACTTCTACGAGCAGTACTTC.

In its sample, this clonotype was seen many times. The chain employs TRBV15 and TRBJ2-3; D is unclear. The ends were cut back, 3 bases at V and 5 bases at J, with 9 bases in the middle. Germline CDR1 is LNHNV and CDR2 is YYDKDF (reference sequence). The CDR3 length is 13 residues. DNA for the CDR3: TGTGCCACCAGCAGTAGGGCAGGAGATACGCAGTATTTT. Amino acid sequence: CATSSRAGDTQYF.

The CDR3 DNA reads as TGTGCCAGCAGTTTGGGGGGCAATTCACCCCTCCACTTT. Protein product: CASSLGGNSPLHF. The chain employs TRBV12-3 or TRBV12-4 and TRBJ1-6, with D tentatively TRBD1 (6 bases). CDR3 length: 13 residues. The V end was cut by 3 bases, the J end by 7 bases, with 7 bases between.

The chain couples TRBV10-3 to TRBJ1-5, with unresolved D. V lost 3 bases, J lost 3 bases, and 15 bases lay in between. The CDR3 runs 16 residues. Per germline, CDR1 ENHRY and CDR2 SYGVKD. The CDR3 region is CAISDRFGVLNQPQHF. In nucleotides, the CDR3 is TGTGCCATCAGTGACCGGTTTGGGGTCCTCAATCAGCCCCAGCATTTT.

The chain has TRBV7-2 and TRBJ2-7, with D possibly TRBD1 on 6 matching bases. This CDR3 contains 13 residues. Germline lookup yields CDR1 SGHTA and CDR2 FQGNSA. V lost 3 bases to trimming and J lost 4 bases, with 10 bases between them. The CDR3 is CASSFPRGYEQYF. In DNA, the CDR3 is TGTGCCAGCAGCTTTCCCAGGGGTTACGAGCAGTACTTC.

This clonotype occurred a few times. V is TRBV12-3 or TRBV12-4 and J is TRBJ1-6, with 7 bases lining up with TRBD1. V was clipped by 5 bases and J by 8 bases; unmatched bases: 6. The CDR3 contains 14 residues. The CDR3 loop is CASSLDRADSPLHF. The CDR3 DNA follows: TGTGCCAGCAGTCTCGACAGGGCGGATTCACCCCTCCACTTT.

This clonotype appeared a few times. The chain is built from TRBV29-1 and TRBJ2-1, with TRBD2 identical over 8 bases. Germline V lookup: CDR1 SQVTM, CDR2 ANQGSEA. The CDR3 is 11 residues long. The CDR3 region is CIAGKGNEQFF. The CDR3 DNA reads as TGCATAGCGGGAAAAGGCAATGAGCAGTTCTTC.